This TCR beta chain stems from a study of Ad26.COV2.S vaccination and SARS-CoV-2 variants. Background on the study: A COV1001 Ad26.COV2.S trial-arm participant provided the sample. Doses of Ad26.COV2.S were injected into muscle once or twice, 56 days apart.

The V and J ends lost 0 bases and 4 bases respectively, with 14 bases between them. There are 15 residues in the CDR3. Looked up from germline, CDR1 is SGHDT and CDR2 is YYEEEE. The treatment is: around 19 received Ad26.COV2.S at low or high dose, single or two shots; a few received placebo; per-sample allocation not given. The samples date from day 63 after the first vaccine or placebo injection. An Ad26 vector expressing Wuhan-strain SARS-CoV-2 spike served as the vaccine. About this clone: Its specificity is not known.

Clones were read by immunoSEQ multiplex PCR, and TCRdb kept only the in-frame ones, dropping some. The repertoire has 410,000 or so clones, around 92% of them found once; the top ten carry over 1.5%. General study results and limits: Breadth, reportedly substantial, characterized the spike-specific CD8+ and CD4+ T cell responses after vaccination.

This chain joins TRBV5-6 and TRBJ2-7; maybe TRBD1 (6 bases). The specimen was peripheral blood, collected in a trial of Ad26.COV2.S vaccine versus placebo. This receptor was taken from a person aged 18-60 years who received the Ad26.COV2.S COVID-19 vaccine or a placebo. The CDR3 DNA is TGTGCCAGCAGCTTGGCCTTACAGGGTTCGTACGAGCAGTACTTC. Translating it yields CASSLALQGSYEQYF.